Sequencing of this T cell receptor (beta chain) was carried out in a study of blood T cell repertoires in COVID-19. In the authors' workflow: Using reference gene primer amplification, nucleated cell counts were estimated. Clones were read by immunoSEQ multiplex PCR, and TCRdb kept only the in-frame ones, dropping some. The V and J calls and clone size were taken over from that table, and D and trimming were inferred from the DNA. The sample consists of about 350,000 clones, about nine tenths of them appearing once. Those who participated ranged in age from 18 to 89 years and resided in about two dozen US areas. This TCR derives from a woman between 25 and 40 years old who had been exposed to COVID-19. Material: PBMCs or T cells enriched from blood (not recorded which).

The DNA for the CDR3 is TGCAGCGTCCCAGCGGGAGCGGACACCGGGGAGCTGTTTTTT. Residues: CSVPAGADTGELFF. This sequence joins TRBV29-1 and TRBJ2-2, with TRBD2 matching over 8 bases. The CDR3 sequence is 14 residues long. Trimming took 6 bases from V and 3 from J; bases not matched to a gene: 6. Germline assignment: CDR1 SQVTM and CDR2 ANQGSEA.